Listed here is a single T cell receptor (beta chain). What it binds is unknown. The germline CDR1 and CDR2 sequences are SGHRS and YFSETQ. The CDR3 spans 14 residues. V was shortened by 4 bases and J by 4 bases, with 13 bases between the two germline ends. TCR beta CDR3 region amplification was performed from RNA transcripts. First-round RT-PCR targeting the TCR CDR3 was performed with the HTBI primer set. TCRdb called the multiplex PCR reads again in MiXCR, with one record for every CDR3 protein. The sample yields some 720,000 distinct CDR3 sequences, around 17% seen once. The sample is drawn from a study of T cells in Graves' hyperthyroidism and ophthalmopathy. Regarding the study as a whole: Ophthalmopathy and stable hyperthyroidism were told apart by a 13 V-J model.

Patients having uncontrolled infection, another autoimmune disease, pregnancy or lactation were not included. Extraction of PBMCs used around 9.6 ml of fresh peripheral blood. The genes are TRBV5-1 and TRBJ2-3; D not resolved. The specimen was blood. This TCR derives from a man aged 18 to 30 with Graves' hyperthyroidism. CDR3 coding DNA: TGCGCCAGCAGCCCCCCGCCTCCCTCAGATACGCAGTATTTT. Amino acids: CASSPPPPSDTQYF.